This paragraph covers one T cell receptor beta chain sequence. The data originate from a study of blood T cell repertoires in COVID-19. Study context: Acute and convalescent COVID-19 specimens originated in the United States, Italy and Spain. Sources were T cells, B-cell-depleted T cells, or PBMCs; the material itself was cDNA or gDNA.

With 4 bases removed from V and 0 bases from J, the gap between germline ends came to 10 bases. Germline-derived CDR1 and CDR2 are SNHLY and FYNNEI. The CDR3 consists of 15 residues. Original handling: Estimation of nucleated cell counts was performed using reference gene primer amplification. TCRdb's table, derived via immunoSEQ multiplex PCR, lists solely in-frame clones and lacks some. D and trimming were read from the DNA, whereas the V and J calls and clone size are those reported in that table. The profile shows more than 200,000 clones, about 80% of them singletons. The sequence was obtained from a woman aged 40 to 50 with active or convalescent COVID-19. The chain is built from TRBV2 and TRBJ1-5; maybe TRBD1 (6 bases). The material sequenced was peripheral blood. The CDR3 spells CASSVGANSNQPQHF. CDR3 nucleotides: TGTGCCAGCAGTGTGGGGGCCAATAGCAATCAGCCCCAGCATTTT.